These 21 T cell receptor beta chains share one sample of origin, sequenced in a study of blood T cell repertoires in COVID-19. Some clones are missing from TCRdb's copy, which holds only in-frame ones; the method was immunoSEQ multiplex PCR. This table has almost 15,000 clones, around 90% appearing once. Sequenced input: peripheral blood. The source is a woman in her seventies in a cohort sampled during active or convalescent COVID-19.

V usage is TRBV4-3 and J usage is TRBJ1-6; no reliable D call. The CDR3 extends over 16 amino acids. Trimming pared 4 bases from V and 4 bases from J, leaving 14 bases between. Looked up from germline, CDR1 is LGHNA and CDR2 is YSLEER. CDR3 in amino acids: CASSLREGGYNSPLHF. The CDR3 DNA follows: TGCGCCAGCAGCCTGAGAGAGGGTGGTTATAATTCACCCCTCCACTTT.

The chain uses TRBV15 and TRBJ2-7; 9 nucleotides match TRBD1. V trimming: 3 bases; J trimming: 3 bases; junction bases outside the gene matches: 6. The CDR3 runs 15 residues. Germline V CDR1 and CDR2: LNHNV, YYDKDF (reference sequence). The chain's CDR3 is CATSRDRGVVYEQYF. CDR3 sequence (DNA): TGTGCCACCAGCAGGGACAGGGGTGTCGTCTACGAGCAGTACTTC.

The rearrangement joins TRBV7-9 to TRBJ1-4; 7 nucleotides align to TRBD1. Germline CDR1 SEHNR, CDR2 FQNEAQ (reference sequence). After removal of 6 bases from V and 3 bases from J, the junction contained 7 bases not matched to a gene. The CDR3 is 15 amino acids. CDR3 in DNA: TGTGCCAGCAGGGAGGGGGCGCGATCTAATGAAAAACTGTTTTTT. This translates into CASREGARSNEKLFF.

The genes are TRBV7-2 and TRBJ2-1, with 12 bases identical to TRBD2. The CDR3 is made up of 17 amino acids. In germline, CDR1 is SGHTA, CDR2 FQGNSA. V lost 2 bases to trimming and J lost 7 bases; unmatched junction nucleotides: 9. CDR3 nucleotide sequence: TGTGCCAGCAGCTTACCCTCTAGCGGGGGGGCGGGAAATGAGCAGTTCTTC. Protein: CASSLPSSGGAGNEQFF.

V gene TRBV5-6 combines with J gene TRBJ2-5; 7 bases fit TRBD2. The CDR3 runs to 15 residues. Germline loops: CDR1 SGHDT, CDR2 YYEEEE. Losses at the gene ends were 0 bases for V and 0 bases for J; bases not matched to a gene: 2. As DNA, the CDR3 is TGTGCCAGCAGCTTGGTTAGCGGGTACCAAGAGACCCAGTACTTC. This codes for CASSLVSGYQETQYF.

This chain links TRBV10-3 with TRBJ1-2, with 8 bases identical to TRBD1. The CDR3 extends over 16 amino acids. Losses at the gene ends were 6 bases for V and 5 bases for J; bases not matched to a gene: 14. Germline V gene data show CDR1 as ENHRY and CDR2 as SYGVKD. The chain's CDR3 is CAISPGGGRGLYGYTF. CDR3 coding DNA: TGTGCCATCAGCCCTGGGGGGGGCAGGGGGCTTTATGGCTACACCTTC.

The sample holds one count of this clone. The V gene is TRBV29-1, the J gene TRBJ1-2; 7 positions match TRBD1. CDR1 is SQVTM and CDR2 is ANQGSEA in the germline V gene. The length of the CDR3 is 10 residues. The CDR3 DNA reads TGCAGTGCACGAGGGGGCGGCTACACCTTC. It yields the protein CSARGGGYTF. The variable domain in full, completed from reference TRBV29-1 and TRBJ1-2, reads SAVISQKPSRDICQRGTSLTIQCQVDSQVTMMFWYRQQPGQSLTLIATANQGSEATYESGFVIDKFPISRPNLTFSTLTVSNMSPEDSSIYLCSARGGGYTFGSGTRLTVV.

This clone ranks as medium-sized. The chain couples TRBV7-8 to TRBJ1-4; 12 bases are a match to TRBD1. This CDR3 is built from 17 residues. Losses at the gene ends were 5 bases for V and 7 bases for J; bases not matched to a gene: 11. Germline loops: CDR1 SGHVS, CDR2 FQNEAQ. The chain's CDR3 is CASSPSTGTGGREKLFF. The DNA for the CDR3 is TGTGCCAGCAGCCCGTCCACCGGGACAGGGGGCCGTGAAAAACTGTTTTTT.

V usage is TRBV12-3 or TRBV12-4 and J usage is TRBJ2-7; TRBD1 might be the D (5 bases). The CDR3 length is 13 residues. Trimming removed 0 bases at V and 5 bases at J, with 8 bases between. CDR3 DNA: TGTGCCAGCAGTTTAGCGGGGCCCGACGAGCAGTACTTC. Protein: CASSLAGPDEQYF.

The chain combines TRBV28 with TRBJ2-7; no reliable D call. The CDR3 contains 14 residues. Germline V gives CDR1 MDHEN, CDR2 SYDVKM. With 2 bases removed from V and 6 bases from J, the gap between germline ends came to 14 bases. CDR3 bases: TGTGCCAGCAGTTTAGAGCTGCGCGGCCGCGAGCAGTACTTC. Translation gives CASSLELRGREQYF.

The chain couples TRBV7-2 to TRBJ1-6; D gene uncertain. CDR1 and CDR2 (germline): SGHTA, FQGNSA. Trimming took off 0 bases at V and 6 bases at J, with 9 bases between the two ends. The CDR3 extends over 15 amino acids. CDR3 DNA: TGTGCCAGCAGCTTAGCGCGGTCGACTAATTCACCCCTCCACTTT. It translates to CASSLARSTNSPLHF.

CDR3 region: CASSLGQGITGELFF. CDR3 DNA: TGTGCCAGCAGCCTGGGACAGGGTATCACCGGGGAGCTGTTTTTT. The rearrangement links TRBV11-3 to TRBJ2-2; TRBD1 agrees at 9 bases. The germline CDR1 and CDR2 sequences are SGHNT and YENEEA. V shed 5 bases and J 4 bases; nucleotides not matched to a gene: 5. This CDR3 has 15 residues.

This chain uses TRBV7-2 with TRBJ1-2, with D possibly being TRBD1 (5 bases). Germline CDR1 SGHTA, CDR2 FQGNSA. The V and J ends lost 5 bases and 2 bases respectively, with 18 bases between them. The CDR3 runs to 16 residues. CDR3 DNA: TGTGCCAGCAGCGCTGGGGGGTTAAGGGCAAACTATGGCTACACCTTC. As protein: CASSAGGLRANYGYTF.

CDR3 sequence: CASSSDSRGAEAFF. The CDR3 DNA follows: TGTGCCAGCAGCTCGGACAGCCGAGGGGCTGAAGCTTTCTTT. This chain connects TRBV11-2 to TRBJ1-1; weak D call: TRBD1 (6 bases). Per germline, CDR1 SGHAT and CDR2 FQNNGV. Deletions cut 4 bases from V and 6 bases from J, with 15 bases between. The CDR3 consists of 14 residues.

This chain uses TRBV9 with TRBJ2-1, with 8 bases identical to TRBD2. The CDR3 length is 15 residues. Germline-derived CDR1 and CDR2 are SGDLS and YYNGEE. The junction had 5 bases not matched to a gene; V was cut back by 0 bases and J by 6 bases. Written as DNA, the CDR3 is TGTGCCAGCAGCGTAGGAACTAGCGGATCCAATGAGCAGTTCTTC. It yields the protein CASSVGTSGSNEQFF.

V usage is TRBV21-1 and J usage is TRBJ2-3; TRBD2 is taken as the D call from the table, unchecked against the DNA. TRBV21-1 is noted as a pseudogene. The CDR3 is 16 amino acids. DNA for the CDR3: TGTGCCAGCAGCAAATTTAAGAGGAAAAGCACAGATACGCAGTATTTT. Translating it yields CASSKFKRKSTDTQYF.

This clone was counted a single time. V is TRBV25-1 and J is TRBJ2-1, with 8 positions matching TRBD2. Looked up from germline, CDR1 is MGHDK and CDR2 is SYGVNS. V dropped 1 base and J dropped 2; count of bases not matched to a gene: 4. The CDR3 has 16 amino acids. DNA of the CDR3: TGTGCCAGCAGTGAATTGGGCGGGGGGACCTACAATGAGCAGTTCTTC. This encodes CASSELGGGTYNEQFF.

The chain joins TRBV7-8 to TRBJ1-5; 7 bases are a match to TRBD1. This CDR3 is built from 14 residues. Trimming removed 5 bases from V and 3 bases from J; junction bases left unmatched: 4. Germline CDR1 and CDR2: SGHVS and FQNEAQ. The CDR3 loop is CASSRDRVNQPQHF. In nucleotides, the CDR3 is TGTGCCAGCAGCCGAGACAGGGTCAATCAGCCCCAGCATTTT.

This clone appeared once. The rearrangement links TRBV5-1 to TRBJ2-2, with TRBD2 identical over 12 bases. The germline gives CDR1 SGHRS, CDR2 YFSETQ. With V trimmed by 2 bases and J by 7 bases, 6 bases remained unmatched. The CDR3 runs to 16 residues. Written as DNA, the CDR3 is TGCGCCAGCAGCTTCGCTAGCGGGGGGGCCGGCGGGGAGCTGTTTTTT. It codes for CASSFASGGAGGELFF.

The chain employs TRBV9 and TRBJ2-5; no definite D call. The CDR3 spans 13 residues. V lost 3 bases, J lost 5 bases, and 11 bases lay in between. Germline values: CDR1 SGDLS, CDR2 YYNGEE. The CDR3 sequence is CASSALPRETQYF. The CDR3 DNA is TGTGCCAGCAGCGCACTCCCGCGTGAGACCCAGTACTTC.

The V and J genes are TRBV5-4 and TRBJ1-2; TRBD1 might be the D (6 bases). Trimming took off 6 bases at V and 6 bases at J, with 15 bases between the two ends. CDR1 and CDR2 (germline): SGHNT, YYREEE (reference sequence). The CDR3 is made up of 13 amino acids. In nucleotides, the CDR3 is TGTGCCAGCACCCGGAACAACAGGGATGGCTACACCTTC. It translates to CASTRNNRDGYTF.